The rows below give T cell receptor beta chains drawn from one sample of a study of shared clonotypes between healthy human individuals. Measured with immunoSEQ multiplex PCR; TCRdb has only the in-frame clones, and not every one. The data show some 450,000 clones, with more than 70% seen just once and about 12% held by the top ten. The sample consisted of PBMCs. The receptors derive from a woman aged 40 to 50 in good health. Some clones in this sample may be carry-over from other donors' samples. The CDR3 runs from the conserved cysteine through the conserved F or W. Each record gives: clone size, V gene, J gene, D gene, CDR3 protein, CDR3 DNA. A D gene is named only where the DNA matches it firmly. Clone size is not always given. Where it is, it says once, few, many or a class for expanded clones.

>-|TRBV29-1|TRBJ1-2|-
CSVVGVGYGYTF
TGCAGCGTTGTGGGGGTTGGGTATGGCTACACCTTC
>-|TRBV2|TRBJ2-5|TRBD2
CASRSRSGSLETQYF
TGTGCCAGCAGGTCAAGGAGCGGGAGTCTGGAGACCCAGTACTTC
>-|TRBV20-1|TRBJ2-7|-
CSVGPYYEQYF
TGCAGTGTAGGACCGTACTACGAGCAGTACTTC
>-|TRBV11-2|TRBJ2-3|TRBD2
CASSLVLAGSDTQYF
TGTGCCAGCAGCTTGGTACTAGCGGGATCAGATACGCAGTATTTT
>-|TRBV5-6|TRBJ2-2|-
CASSLLSDRSFAGELFF
TGTGCCAGCAGCTTGTTGAGCGATAGAAGCTTTGCCGGGGAGCTGTTTTTT
>-|TRBV7-8|TRBJ2-7|-
CASSLGLEGSYEQYF
TGTGCCAGCAGCTTAGGACTAGAAGGGTCCTACGAGCAGTACTTC
>-|TRBV5-4|TRBJ1-1|-
CASSLGYALGNTEAFF
TGTGCCAGCAGCTTGGGGTATGCCCTAGGGAACACTGAAGCTTTCTTT
>-|TRBV6-5|TRBJ1-1|-
CASSYGSGANTEAFF
TGTGCCAGCAGTTACGGCTCAGGGGCGAACACTGAAGCTTTCTTT
>-|TRBV5-4|TRBJ2-7|-
CASSPGTRNYEQYF
TGTGCCAGCAGCCCCGGGACGAGAAACTACGAGCAGTACTTC
>-|TRBV2|TRBJ2-7|TRBD2
CASSVGGSYEQYF
TGTGCCAGCAGTGTTGGCGGGAGCTACGAGCAGTACTTC
>-|TRBV5-1|TRBJ2-7|TRBD2
CASAPGGRAYEQYF
TGCGCCAGCGCTCCAGGCGGGAGGGCCTACGAGCAGTACTTC
>-|TRBV19|TRBJ2-2|TRBD2
CASSIGAGAFTGELFF
TGTGCCAGTAGTATAGGAGCGGGAGCTTTCACCGGGGAGCTGTTTTTT
>few|TRBV19|TRBJ1-2|-
CASSNRANYGYTF
TGTGCCAGTAGTAACAGAGCTAACTATGGCTACACCTTC
>-|TRBV7-6|TRBJ2-7|-
CASSSLRTVEQYF
TGTGCCAGCAGCTCCCTTCGGACAGTCGAGCAGTACTTC
>few|TRBV6-5|TRBJ2-7|-
CASSYDWSSYEQYF
TGTGCCAGCAGTTACGACTGGAGCTCCTACGAGCAGTACTTC
>-|TRBV5-1|TRBJ2-7|-
CASSLPGANEQYF
TGCGCCAGCAGCTTGCCAGGGGCAAACGAGCAGTACTTC
>-|TRBV23-1|TRBJ1-5|-
CASSQYVRNHNQPQHF
TGCGCCAGCAGTCAATATGTAAGGAATCACAATCAGCCCCAGCATTTT
>-|TRBV27|TRBJ2-7|TRBD2
CASSPQGLVRPYEQYF
TGTGCCAGCAGTCCCCAGGGACTAGTAAGGCCCTACGAGCAGTACTTC
>-|TRBV6-4|TRBJ2-2|TRBD2
CASQSGSGAGELFF
TGTGCCAGCCAAAGCGGGAGCGGTGCCGGGGAGCTGTTTTTT
>-|TRBV2|TRBJ2-2|TRBD1
CASSRDRNTGELFF
TGTGCCAGCTCCCGGGACAGGAACACCGGGGAGCTGTTTTTT
>-|TRBV28|TRBJ2-7|TRBD2
CASSIGLAGGTYEQYF
TGTGCCAGCAGTATTGGACTAGCGGGAGGTACCTACGAGCAGTACTTC
>-|TRBV6-6|TRBJ2-7|TRBD2
CASSYGETSGRGGYF
TGTGCCAGCAGTTACGGCGAGACTAGCGGGAGGGGGGGGTACTTC
>-|TRBV7-3|TRBJ1-6|-
CASSPNADSPLHF
TGTGCCAGCAGCCCTAACGCGGATTCACCCCTCCACTTT
>once|TRBV5-6|TRBJ2-7|TRBD2
CASSLAGGTSFEQYF
TGTGCCAGCAGCTTGGCGGGTGGGACTAGCTTCGAGCAGTACTTC
>-|TRBV5-4|TRBJ2-5|-
CASSRVEETQYF
TGTGCCAGCAGCCGGGTGGAAGAGACCCAGTACTTC
>-|TRBV18|TRBJ2-7|-
CASSPGGGPYEQYF
TGTGCCAGCTCACCCGGCGGTGGGCCCTACGAGCAGTACTTC
>-|TRBV7-8|TRBJ1-1|-
CASSQYRGTEAFF
TGTGCCAGCAGCCAGTACCGGGGGACTGAAGCTTTCTTT
>-|TRBV25-1|TRBJ2-7|-
CASSEYGSYEQYF
TGTGCCAGCAGTGAATACGGCAGCTACGAGCAGTACTTC
>-|TRBV7-9|TRBJ2-1|-
CASSGGGSSYNEQFF
TGTGCCAGCAGCGGGGGCGGGAGTTCCTACAATGAGCAGTTCTTC
>-|TRBV23-1|TRBJ2-7|TRBD2
CASSQSLGLATYEQYF
TGCGCCAGCAGTCAATCATTGGGACTAGCAACCTACGAGCAGTACTTC
>-|TRBV21-1|TRBJ2-3|-
CASSKTSGRLTDTQYF
TGTGCCAGCAGCAAGACTAGCGGGAGACTCACAGATACGCAGTATTTT
>-|TRBV28|TRBJ2-7|-
CASSLQGPYEQYF
TGTGCCAGCAGTTTACAGGGTCCCTACGAGCAGTACTTC